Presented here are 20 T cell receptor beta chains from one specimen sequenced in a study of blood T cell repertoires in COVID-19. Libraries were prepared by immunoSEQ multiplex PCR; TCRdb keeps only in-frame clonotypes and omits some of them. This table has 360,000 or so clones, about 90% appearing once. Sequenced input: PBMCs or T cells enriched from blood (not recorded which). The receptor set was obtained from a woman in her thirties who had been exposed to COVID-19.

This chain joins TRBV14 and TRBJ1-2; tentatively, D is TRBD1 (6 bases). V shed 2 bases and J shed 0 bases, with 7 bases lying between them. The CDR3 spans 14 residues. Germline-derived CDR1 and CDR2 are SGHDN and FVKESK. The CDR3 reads CASSQTGSNYGYTF. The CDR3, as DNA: TGTGCCAGCAGCCAAACAGGGTCTAACTATGGCTACACCTTC.

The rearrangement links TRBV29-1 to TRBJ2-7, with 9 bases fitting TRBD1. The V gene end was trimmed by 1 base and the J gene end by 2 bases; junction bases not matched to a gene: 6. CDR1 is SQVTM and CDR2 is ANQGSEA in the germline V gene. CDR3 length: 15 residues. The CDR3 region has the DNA TGCAGCGTTGAAGTTCCGGGACAGGGAACCTACGAGCAGTACTTC. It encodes CSVEVPGQGTYEQYF.

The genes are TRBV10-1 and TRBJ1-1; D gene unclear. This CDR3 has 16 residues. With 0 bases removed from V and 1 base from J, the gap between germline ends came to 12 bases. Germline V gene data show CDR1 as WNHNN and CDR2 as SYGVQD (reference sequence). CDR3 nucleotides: TGCGCCAGCAGTGAGTCGAAATTAACGGGGAACACTGAAGCTTTCTTT. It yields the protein CASSESKLTGNTEAFF.

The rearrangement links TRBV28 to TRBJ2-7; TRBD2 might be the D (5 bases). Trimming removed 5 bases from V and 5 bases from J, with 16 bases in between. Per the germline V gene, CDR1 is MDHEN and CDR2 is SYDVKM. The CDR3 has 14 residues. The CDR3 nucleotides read TGTGCCAGCAGTCCCAATGGACTTCTCAACGAGCAGTACTTC. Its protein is CASSPNGLLNEQYF.

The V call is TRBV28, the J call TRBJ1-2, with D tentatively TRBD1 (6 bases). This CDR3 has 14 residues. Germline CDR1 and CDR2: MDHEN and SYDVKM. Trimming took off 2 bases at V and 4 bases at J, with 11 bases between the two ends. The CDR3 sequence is CASSLGAGAYGYTF. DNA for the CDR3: TGTGCCAGCAGTTTAGGGGCAGGGGCCTATGGCTACACCTTC.

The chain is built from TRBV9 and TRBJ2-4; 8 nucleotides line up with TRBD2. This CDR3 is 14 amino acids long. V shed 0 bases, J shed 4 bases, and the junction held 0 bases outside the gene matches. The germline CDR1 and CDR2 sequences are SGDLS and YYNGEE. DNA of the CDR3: TGTGCCAGCAGCGTAGCGGGGGGGAAAAACATTCAGTACTTC. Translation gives CASSVAGGKNIQYF.

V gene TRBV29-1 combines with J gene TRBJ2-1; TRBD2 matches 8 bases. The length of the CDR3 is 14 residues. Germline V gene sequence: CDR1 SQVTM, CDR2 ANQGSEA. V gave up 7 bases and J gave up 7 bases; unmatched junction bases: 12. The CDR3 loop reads CSAGSVAGQNEQFF. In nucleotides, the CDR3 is TGCAGCGCCGGAAGTGTAGCGGGACAAAATGAGCAGTTCTTC.

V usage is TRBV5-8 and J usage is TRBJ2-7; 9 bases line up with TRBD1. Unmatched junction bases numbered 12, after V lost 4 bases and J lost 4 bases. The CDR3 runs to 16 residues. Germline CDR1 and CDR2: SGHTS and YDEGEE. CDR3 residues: CASSVHPGTGKYEQYF. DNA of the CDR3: TGTGCCAGCAGCGTACATCCCGGGACAGGGAAGTACGAGCAGTACTTC.

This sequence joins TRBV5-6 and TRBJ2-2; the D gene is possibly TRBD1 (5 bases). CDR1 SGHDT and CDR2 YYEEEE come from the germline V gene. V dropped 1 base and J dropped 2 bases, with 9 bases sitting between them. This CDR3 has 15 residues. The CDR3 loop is CASSLTRENTGELFF. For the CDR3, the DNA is TGTGCCAGCAGCTTGACCAGGGAAAACACCGGGGAGCTGTTTTTT.

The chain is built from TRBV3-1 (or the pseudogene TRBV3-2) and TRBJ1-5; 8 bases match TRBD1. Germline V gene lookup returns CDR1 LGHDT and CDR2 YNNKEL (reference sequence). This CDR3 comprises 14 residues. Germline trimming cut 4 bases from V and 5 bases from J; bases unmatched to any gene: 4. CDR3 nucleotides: TGTGCCAGCAGCCCTAGACAGGGGTATCAGCCCCAGCATTTT. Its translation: CASSPRQGYQPQHF.

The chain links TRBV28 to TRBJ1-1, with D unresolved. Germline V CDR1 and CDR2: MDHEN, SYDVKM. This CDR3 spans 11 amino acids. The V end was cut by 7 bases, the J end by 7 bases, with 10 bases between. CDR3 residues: CASTVLNEAFF. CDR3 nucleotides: TGTGCCAGCACCGTACTCAATGAAGCTTTCTTT. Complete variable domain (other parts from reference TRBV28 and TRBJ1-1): DVKVTQSSRYLVKRTGEKVFLECVQDMDHENMFWYRQDPGLGLRLIYFSYDVKMKEKGDIPEGYSVSREKKERFSLILESASTNQTSMYLCASTVLNEAFFGQGTRLTVV.

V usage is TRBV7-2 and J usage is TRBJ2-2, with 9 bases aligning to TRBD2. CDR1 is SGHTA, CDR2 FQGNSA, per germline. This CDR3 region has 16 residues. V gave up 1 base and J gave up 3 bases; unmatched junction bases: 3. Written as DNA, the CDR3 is TGTGCCAGCAGCTTAGGACTAGCGGAACACACCGGGGAGCTGTTTTTT. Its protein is CASSLGLAEHTGELFF. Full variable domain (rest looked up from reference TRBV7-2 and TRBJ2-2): GAGVSQSPSNKVTEKGKDVELRCDPISGHTALYWYRQSLGQGLEFLIYFQGNSAPDKSGLPSDRFSAERTGGSVSTLTIQRTQQEDSAVYLCASSLGLAEHTGELFFGEGSRLTVL.

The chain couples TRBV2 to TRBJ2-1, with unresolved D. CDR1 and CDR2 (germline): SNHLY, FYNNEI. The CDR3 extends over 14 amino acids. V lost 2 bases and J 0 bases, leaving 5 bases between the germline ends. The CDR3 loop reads CASSESLSYNEQFF. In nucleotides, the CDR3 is TGTGCCAGCAGTGAATCTCTCTCCTACAATGAGCAGTTCTTC. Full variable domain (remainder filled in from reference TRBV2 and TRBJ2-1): EPEVTQTPSHQVTQMGQEVILRCVPISNHLYFYWYRQILGQKVEFLVSFYNNEISEKSEIFDDQFSVERPDGSNFTLKIRSTKLEDSAMYFCASSESLSYNEQFFGPGTRLTVL.

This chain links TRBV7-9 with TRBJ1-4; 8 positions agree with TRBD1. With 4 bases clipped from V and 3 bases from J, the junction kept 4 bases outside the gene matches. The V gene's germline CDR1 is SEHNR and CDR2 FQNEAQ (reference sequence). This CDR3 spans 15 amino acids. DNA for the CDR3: TGTGCCAGCAGCTCTCCGGGACAGGCTAATGAAAAACTGTTTTTT. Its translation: CASSSPGQANEKLFF.

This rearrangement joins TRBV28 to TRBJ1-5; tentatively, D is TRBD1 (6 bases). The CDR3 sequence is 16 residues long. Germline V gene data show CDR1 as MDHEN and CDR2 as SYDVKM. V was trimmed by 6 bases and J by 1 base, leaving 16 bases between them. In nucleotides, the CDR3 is TGTGCCAGCAGACATCTACAGGGATTAAGCAATCAGCCCCAGCATTTT. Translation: CASRHLQGLSNQPQHF.

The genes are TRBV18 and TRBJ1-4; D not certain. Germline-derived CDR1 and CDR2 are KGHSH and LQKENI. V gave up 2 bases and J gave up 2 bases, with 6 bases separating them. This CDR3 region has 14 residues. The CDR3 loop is CASSPTSTNEKLFF. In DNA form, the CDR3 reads TGTGCCAGCTCACCAACCAGTACTAATGAAAAACTGTTTTTT.

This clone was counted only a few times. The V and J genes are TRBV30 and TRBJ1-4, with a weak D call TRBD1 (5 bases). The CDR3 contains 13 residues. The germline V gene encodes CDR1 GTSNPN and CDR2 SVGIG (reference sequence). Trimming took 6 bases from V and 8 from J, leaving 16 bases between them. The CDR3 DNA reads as TGTGCCTGTCCGGGCCCGGGGGAAGAAAAACTGTTTTTT. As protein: CACPGPGEEKLFF.

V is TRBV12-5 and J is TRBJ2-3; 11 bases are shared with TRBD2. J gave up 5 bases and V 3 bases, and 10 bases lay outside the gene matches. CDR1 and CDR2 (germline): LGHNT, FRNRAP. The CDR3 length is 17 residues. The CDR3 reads CASGFPLAGGQGDTQYF. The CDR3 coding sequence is TGTGCTAGTGGTTTCCCCTTAGCGGGAGGGCAAGGAGATACGCAGTATTTT.

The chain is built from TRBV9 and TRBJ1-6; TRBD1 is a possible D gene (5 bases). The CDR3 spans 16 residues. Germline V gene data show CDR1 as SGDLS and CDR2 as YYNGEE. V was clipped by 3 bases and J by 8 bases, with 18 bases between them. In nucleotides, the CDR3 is TGTGCCAGCAGCGCGCAGGGATTTGCAGGCCATTCACCCCTCCACTTT. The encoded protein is CASSAQGFAGHSPLHF.

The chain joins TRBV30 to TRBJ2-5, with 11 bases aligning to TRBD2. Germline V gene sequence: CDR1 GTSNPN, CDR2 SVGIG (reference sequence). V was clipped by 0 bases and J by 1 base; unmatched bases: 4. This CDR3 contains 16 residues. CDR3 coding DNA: TGTGCCTGGAGTGTAGCGGGACTAGCGGCCCAAGAGACCCAGTACTTC. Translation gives CAWSVAGLAAQETQYF.